The 13 T cell receptor beta chains below come from one sample, sequenced in a study of cytomegalovirus exposure and HLA in healthy donors. The table came from immunoSEQ multiplex PCR; TCRdb's copy has only in-frame clones and leaves some out. The table shows about 200,000 clones, with about 81% occurring only once. Sequencing input: PBMCs. These receptor sequences come from a woman aged 25 to 39 in good health and CMV-seronegative.

J is TRBJ2-7 and V is TRBV19; 7 bases are shared with TRBD2. This CDR3 is 14 amino acids long. Germline-derived CDR1 and CDR2 are LNHDA and SQIVND (reference sequence). V was clipped by 5 bases and J by 3 bases; unmatched bases: 7. Here the CDR3 reads CASSPLGRGYEQYF. In DNA, the CDR3 is TGTGCCAGTAGTCCCCTAGGGAGGGGCTACGAGCAGTACTTC.

The chain joins TRBV18 to TRBJ2-7, with 9 bases lining up with TRBD1. Losses at the gene ends were 6 bases for V and 2 bases for J; bases not matched to a gene: 8. CDR1 and CDR2 from the germline V gene are KGHSH and LQKENI. The CDR3 consists of 15 residues. The CDR3 region has the DNA TGTGCCAGCTCCCAGCCCGGGACAGGGACCTACGAGCAGTACTTC. This sequence encodes CASSQPGTGTYEQYF.

The J gene is TRBJ2-1, the V gene TRBV9; D is undetermined. This CDR3 comprises 14 residues. The V end lost 4 bases, the J end lost 1 base, and 9 bases lay between the germline ends. Germline V gene lookup returns CDR1 SGDLS and CDR2 YYNGEE. Here the CDR3 reads CASSPLLSYNEQFF. The CDR3 nucleotides are TGTGCCAGCAGCCCGCTCCTATCCTACAATGAGCAGTTCTTC.

The chain couples TRBV28 to TRBJ1-6; TRBD1 matches at 11 bases. Unmatched junction bases numbered 11, after V lost 6 bases and J lost 7 bases. Germline V lookup: CDR1 MDHEN, CDR2 SYDVKM. This CDR3 has 17 residues. Written as DNA, the CDR3 is TGTGCCAGCAGCTCGGGACAGGGGGGCCTTGGAAATTCACCCCTCCACTTT. Translated, it gives CASSSGQGGLGNSPLHF.

J is TRBJ2-5 and V is TRBV6-5; D may be TRBD2 (6 bases). CDR1 is MNHEY and CDR2 is SVGAGI in the germline V gene. CDR3 length equals 14 residues. V lost 0 bases and J lost 8, with 13 bases in between. As DNA, the CDR3 is TGTGCCAGCAGTTACTCGGAGGTGCGGGGTACCCAGTACTTC. It is translated as CASSYSEVRGTQYF.

V gene TRBV11-3 combines with J gene TRBJ1-1; 10 bases map to TRBD1. Germline CDR1 reads SGHNT; CDR2 reads YENEEA. The CDR3 sequence is 13 residues long. The V and J ends lost 5 bases and 4 bases, in that order; junction bases with no gene match: 1. CDR3 nucleotide sequence: TGTGCCAGCAGCCGGACAGGGGGCACTGAAGCTTTCTTT. Its protein product is CASSRTGGTEAFF.

CDR3 residues: CASSQRQGPSEEQYF. In DNA form, the CDR3 reads TGTGCCAGCAGCCAAAGACAGGGACCCTCGGAAGAGCAGTACTTC. The V call is TRBV7-8, the J call TRBJ2-7, with 7 bases matching TRBD1. Unmatched junction bases numbered 14, after V lost 5 bases and J lost 7 bases. The CDR3 consists of 15 residues. Germline lookup yields CDR1 SGHVS and CDR2 FQNEAQ.

V usage is TRBV4-1 and J usage is TRBJ1-1; 10 nucleotides agree with TRBD1. The V gene's germline CDR1 is MGHRA and CDR2 YSYEKL. V lost 3 bases to trimming and J lost 2 bases; unmatched junction nucleotides: 6. This CDR3 is 16 amino acids long. CDR3 nucleotide sequence: TGCGCCAGCAGCCACTATCCGACAGGGGGCAACACTGAAGCTTTCTTT. It encodes CASSHYPTGGNTEAFF.

At least ten counts were recorded for this clone. The same CDR3 arises from other DNA sequences in this sample as well. The chain couples TRBV7-6 to TRBJ2-7; 8 bases match TRBD2. Germline CDR1 SGHVS, CDR2 FNYEAQ. This CDR3 contains 13 residues. The V and J ends lost 4 bases and 7 bases, in that order; junction bases with no gene match: 6. CDR3 residues: CASSSGTSREQYF. Here the CDR3 DNA reads TGTGCCAGCAGCTCCGGGACTAGTCGAGAGCAGTACTTC.

This clone was recorded a few times. This chain links TRBV27 with TRBJ1-5, with D perhaps TRBD1 (5 bases). V gave up 3 bases and J gave up 4 bases, with 10 bases separating them. The CDR3 is 14 amino acids. CDR1 and CDR2 from the germline V gene are MNHEY and SMNVEV (reference sequence). In nucleotides, the CDR3 is TGTGCCAGCAGTTTTCAGGGTCTGAATCAGCCCCAGCATTTT. Amino acids: CASSFQGLNQPQHF.

The V and J genes are TRBV10-3 and TRBJ2-7, with 8 positions matching TRBD1. The germline CDR1 and CDR2 sequences are ENHRY and SYGVKD. Trimming cost V 4 bases and J 3 bases; bases outside gene matches: 5. This CDR3 has 14 residues. CDR3 in DNA: TGTGCCATCAGTGTGGACAGGGATTACTACGAGCAGTACTTC. Amino acids: CAISVDRDYYEQYF.

Points on this clone: One junction end disagrees with the germline gene, perhaps due to a read error. Written as DNA, the CDR3 is TGTGCAAGTGAAGGGTGGCACGGGAGAAACGAGCAGTACTTC. It encodes CASEGWHGRNEQYF. V usage is TRBV12-5 and J usage is TRBJ2-7, with TRBD2 as a possible D gene (6 bases). Germline lookup yields CDR1 LGHNT and CDR2 FRNRAP. The CDR3 covers 14 residues.

The V gene is TRBV11-2, the J gene TRBJ2-5; possibly TRBD2 for D (6 bases). Trimming left V 3 bases short and J 5 bases short, with 10 bases between. The CDR3 sequence is 13 residues long. From germline, CDR1 is SGHAT and CDR2 FQNNGV. CDR3 DNA sequence: TGTGCCAGCAGCTTCCCGGGGGTGGAGACCCAGTACTTC. It codes for CASSFPGVETQYF.